This T cell receptor (beta chain) was documented in a study of CD8 T cells in ankylosing spondylitis. TCRdb re-called the 5' RACE reads with MiXCR, one entry per CDR3 protein. Altogether over 100,000 distinct CDR3 sequences are present, over 6% being singletons, with the ten largest covering 9% to 15%. Per germline, CDR1 SQVTM and CDR2 ANQGSEA. This CDR3 is built from 13 residues. Trimming took 2 bases from V and 4 from J; bases not matched to a gene: 4. This clonotype was recorded at least ten times. The chain employs TRBV29-1 and TRBJ2-5, with TRBD2 identical over 7 bases. The clonotype was recovered from a male donor with ankylosing spondylitis or in good health (not recorded which). The sequencing sample was made of blood, either unsorted or a sorted T cell fraction (not recorded which). The CDR3 region has the DNA TGCAGCGTTGAACCGGGAGGAGGAGAGACCCAGTACTTC. Amino acids: CSVEPGGGETQYF.